These 10 T cell receptor beta chains came from one sample sequenced in a study of breast tumors, draining lymph nodes, adjacent tissues. TCRdb reprocessed the multiplex PCR reads via MiXCR and lists one record per CDR3 protein. Seen here are 60,000 to 70,000 distinct CDR3 sequences, approximately 57% observed once, and the top ten hold around a fifth. Sequenced material: breast tumor tissue. These receptors were obtained from a female donor with breast cancer. Some clones in this sample may be carry-over from other donors' samples.

This clonotype was seen ten or more times. V is TRBV6-5 and J is TRBJ2-1, with 8 bases that match TRBD2. The CDR3 sequence is 12 residues long. The germline gives CDR1 MNHEY, CDR2 SVGAGI. V dropped 3 bases and J dropped 9; count of bases not matched to a gene: 1. CDR3 loop: CASSYSGVEQFF. Written as DNA, the CDR3 is TGTGCCAGCAGTTATAGCGGGGTTGAGCAGTTCTTC.

The V gene is TRBV5-1, the J gene TRBJ1-1; a possible D gene is TRBD1 (6 bases). The CDR3 has 15 residues. Germline CDR1 is SGHRS and CDR2 is YFSETQ. V was shortened by 3 bases and J by 1 base, with 13 bases between the two germline ends. The CDR3 region is CASSSQTTGNTEAFF. In nucleotides, the CDR3 is TGCGCCAGCAGCTCCCAAACGACAGGGAACACTGAAGCTTTCTTT.

The table lists this clonotype with many counts. This chain connects TRBV6-5 to TRBJ2-2, with TRBD2 matching 7 bases. In germline, CDR1 is MNHEY, CDR2 SVGAGI. This CDR3 has 17 amino acids. Losses at the gene ends were 5 bases for V and 0 bases for J; bases not matched to a gene: 9. This chain's CDR3 is CASSDAPGGANTGELFF. CDR3 DNA: TGTGCCAGCAGTGACGCCCCGGGGGGAGCGAACACCGGGGAGCTGTTTTTT.

Many counts were recorded for this clonotype. V is TRBV27 and J is TRBJ2-7; 8 bases are shared with TRBD1. The V gene end was trimmed by 6 bases and the J gene end by 0 bases; junction bases not matched to a gene: 4. The CDR3 extends over 14 amino acids. From germline, CDR1 is MNHEY and CDR2 SMNVEV (reference sequence). The CDR3 DNA reads as TGTGCCAGCAGCCGGACAGGGAGCTCCTACGAGCAGTACTTC. This sequence encodes CASSRTGSSYEQYF.

There are a few counts of this clonotype. J is TRBJ1-6 and V is TRBV7-2; D unclear. Trimming took off 5 bases at V and 7 bases at J, with 15 bases between the two ends. Per the germline V gene, CDR1 is SGHTA and CDR2 is FQGNSA. The CDR3 has 15 residues. CDR3 DNA sequence: TGTGCCAGCAGCCGCTGGGCGGTCCAAAATTCACCCCTCCACTTT. This gives the protein CASSRWAVQNSPLHF.

The chain recombines TRBV7-9 with TRBJ1-2; no clear D. Trimming pared 1 base from V and 4 bases from J, leaving 10 bases between. Germline CDR1 is SEHNR and CDR2 is FQNEAQ (reference sequence). The CDR3 runs 14 residues. The CDR3 sequence: CASSLVAATYGYTF. The CDR3 nucleotides read TGTGCCAGCAGCTTAGTAGCGGCAACCTATGGCTACACCTTC.

Only a few counts were recorded for this clonotype. A much larger clone lies a single base off, so this may be a read error. The chain links TRBV6-6 to TRBJ2-7; D remains ambiguous. Germline V CDR1 and CDR2: MNHNY, SVGAGI (reference sequence). CDR3 size: 13 residues. The V and J ends lost 5 bases and 2 bases respectively, with 10 bases between them. The CDR3 here is CASSPIYPYEQYF. CDR3 nucleotides: TGTGCCAGCAGTCCCATTTACCCCTACGAGCAGTACTTC.

CDR3 in DNA: TGTGCCAGCAGCGCGGACGGGAACTATGGCTACACCTTC. Translation gives CASSADGNYGYTF. The V gene is TRBV2, the J gene TRBJ1-2; D ambiguous. The CDR3 has 13 residues. Germline V CDR1 and CDR2: SNHLY, FYNNEI. Trimming left V 6 bases short and J 2 bases short, with 10 bases between.

This clonotype was seen repeatedly, ten times or more. The chain combines TRBV3-1 with TRBJ2-7; weak D call: TRBD2 (6 bases). Germline V gene sequence: CDR1 LGHDT, CDR2 YNNKEL (reference sequence). CDR3 size: 14 residues. The V end lost 0 bases, the J end lost 5 bases, and 11 bases lay between the germline ends. As DNA, the CDR3 is TGTGCCAGCAGCCAAGACGGGACTCGCCACGAGCAGTACTTC. Translated, it gives CASSQDGTRHEQYF.

The CDR3 loop reads CASSEGNSPLHF. The CDR3 DNA sequence: TGTGCCAGCAGTGAGGGGAATTCACCCCTCCACTTT. The chain carries TRBV2 and TRBJ1-6; D is undetermined. Germline V gives CDR1 SNHLY, CDR2 FYNNEI. The V end was cut by 3 bases, the J end by 7 bases, with 4 bases between. The CDR3 has 12 amino acids.